These T cell receptor beta chains were read from a single sample in a study of blood T cell repertoires in COVID-19. Profiled with immunoSEQ multiplex PCR; TCRdb holds only in-frame clones, not every one. In the table there are some 490,000 clones, 75% to 90% of which are singletons. The source material was peripheral blood. The receptors come from a human donor in a cohort sampled during active COVID-19. Each CDR3 is given without its conserved first and last residue. Each record gives: clone size, V gene, J gene, D gene, CDR3 protein. A D gene is named only where the DNA matches it firmly. Rows give clone size only sometimes, using once, few, many, or a class for an expanded clone.

clone_size: once
v_call: TRBV19
j_call: TRBJ2-5
d_call: TRBD1
cdr3_aa: ASSTLGQGRAQETQY

clone_size: NA
v_call: TRBV28
j_call: TRBJ1-5
d_call: TRBD1
cdr3_aa: ASSSRDRVFEKSNQPQH

clone_size: NA
v_call: TRBV5-1
j_call: TRBJ1-1
d_call: NA
cdr3_aa: ASSLGGGMNTEAF

clone_size: NA
v_call: TRBV30
j_call: TRBJ2-7
d_call: NA
cdr3_aa: AWSGTRAFYEQY

clone_size: NA
v_call: TRBV2
j_call: TRBJ2-2
d_call: TRBD2
cdr3_aa: ASSSSGRAVGELF

clone_size: NA
v_call: TRBV5-1
j_call: TRBJ1-6
d_call: NA
cdr3_aa: ASRADSNSPLH

clone_size: NA
v_call: TRBV5-1
j_call: TRBJ2-3
d_call: NA
cdr3_aa: ASSSEGGDTQY

clone_size: NA
v_call: TRBV30
j_call: TRBJ2-7
d_call: TRBD1
cdr3_aa: AWRDRGEYEQY

clone_size: NA
v_call: TRBV4-3
j_call: TRBJ2-2
d_call: TRBD2
cdr3_aa: ASSQDSGGRADGELF

clone_size: NA
v_call: TRBV5-4
j_call: TRBJ1-3
d_call: TRBD1
cdr3_aa: ASSRDRAGNTIY

clone_size: NA
v_call: TRBV19
j_call: TRBJ1-6
d_call: TRBD1
cdr3_aa: ASSTTGAANSPLH

clone_size: once
v_call: TRBV5-1
j_call: TRBJ2-1
d_call: TRBD2
cdr3_aa: ASSLDGSAGGPL

clone_size: NA
v_call: TRBV18
j_call: TRBJ2-6
d_call: TRBD1
cdr3_aa: ASSPQTLLRGPGANVLT

clone_size: NA
v_call: TRBV28
j_call: TRBJ1-6
d_call: NA
cdr3_aa: ASSLPNSPLH

clone_size: NA
v_call: TRBV19
j_call: TRBJ2-5
d_call: TRBD2
cdr3_aa: ASSPRGTQETQY

clone_size: NA
v_call: TRBV5-1
j_call: TRBJ2-2
d_call: TRBD1
cdr3_aa: ARVYRGTSGELF

clone_size: few
v_call: TRBV27
j_call: TRBJ1-5
d_call: TRBD1
cdr3_aa: ASSLRQGMSWQPQH

clone_size: NA
v_call: TRBV3-1/TRBV3-2
j_call: TRBJ2-1
d_call: TRBD2
cdr3_aa: ASSPLTSGYNEQF

clone_size: NA
v_call: TRBV21-1
j_call: TRBJ2-7
d_call: NA
cdr3_aa: ASSIRHYEQY

clone_size: few
v_call: TRBV19
j_call: TRBJ1-2
d_call: TRBD1
cdr3_aa: ASMTGGPRLYGYT

clone_size: once
v_call: TRBV7-3
j_call: TRBJ1-1
d_call: NA
cdr3_aa: ASSLSGPNTEAF

clone_size: NA
v_call: TRBV3-1/TRBV3-2
j_call: TRBJ1-4
d_call: TRBD1
cdr3_aa: ASSHQDRGANEKLF

clone_size: NA
v_call: TRBV18
j_call: TRBJ2-1
d_call: TRBD2
cdr3_aa: ASSPTSGGTINEQF

clone_size: NA
v_call: TRBV19
j_call: TRBJ1-1
d_call: TRBD1
cdr3_aa: ASSPDRAEGTEAF